This T cell receptor (beta chain) comes out of a study of T cell responses to AZD1222 COVID-19 vaccine. Study-level findings and limits: Unmutated regions of variants are reportedly targeted by nearly half of spike-specific TCRs. Mostly white British, mostly female donors; authors suggested clonal diversity may be underestimated. Among AZD1222 vaccinees, only 6 or 7 were seropositive at baseline.

In germline, CDR1 is MNHNS, CDR2 SASEGT. V was shortened by 3 bases and J by 0 bases, with 15 bases between the two germline ends. CDR3 size: 18 residues. TCRdb's table, derived via immunoSEQ multiplex PCR, lists solely in-frame clones and lacks some. The table includes 150,000 to 200,000 clones, roughly 94% detected once. Comment on this clone: No antigen is known for it.

Investigators merged groups given second doses at roughly 4 or roughly 12 weeks. Sample: peripheral blood, taken 28 days after the second AZD1222 dose. The V gene is TRBV6-1, the J gene TRBJ1-6; D call uncertain. The sequence derives from an adult who received the AZD1222 COVID-19 vaccine. The CDR3 loop is CASSERAVPSSYNSPLHF. The CDR3 DNA is TGTGCCAGCAGTGAGAGGGCGGTCCCGAGCTCCTATAATTCACCCCTCCACTTT.